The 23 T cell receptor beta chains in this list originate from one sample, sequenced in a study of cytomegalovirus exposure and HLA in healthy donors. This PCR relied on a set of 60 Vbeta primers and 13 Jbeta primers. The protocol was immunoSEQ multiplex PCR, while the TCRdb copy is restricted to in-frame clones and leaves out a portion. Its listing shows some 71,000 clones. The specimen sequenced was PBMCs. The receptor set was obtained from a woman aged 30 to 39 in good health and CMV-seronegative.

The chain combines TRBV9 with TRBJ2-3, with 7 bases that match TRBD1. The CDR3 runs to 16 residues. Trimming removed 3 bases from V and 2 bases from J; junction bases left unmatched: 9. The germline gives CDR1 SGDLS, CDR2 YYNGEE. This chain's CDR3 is CASSARAGGFTDTQYF. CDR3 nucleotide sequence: TGTGCCAGCAGCGCCCGGGCAGGGGGTTTCACAGATACGCAGTATTTT. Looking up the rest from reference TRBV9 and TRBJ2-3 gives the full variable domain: DSGVTQTPKHLITATGQRVTLRCSPRSGDLSVYWYQQSLDQGLQFLIQYYNGEERAKGNILERFSAQQFPDLHSELNLSSLELGDSALYFCASSARAGGFTDTQYFGPGTRLTVL.

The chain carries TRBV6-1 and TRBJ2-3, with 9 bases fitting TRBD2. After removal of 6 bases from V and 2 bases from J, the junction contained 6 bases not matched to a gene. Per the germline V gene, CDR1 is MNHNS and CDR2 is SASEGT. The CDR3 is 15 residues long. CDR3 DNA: TGTGCCAGCAGGGCTAGCGGGGTAAACACAGATACGCAGTATTTT. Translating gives CASRASGVNTDTQYF.

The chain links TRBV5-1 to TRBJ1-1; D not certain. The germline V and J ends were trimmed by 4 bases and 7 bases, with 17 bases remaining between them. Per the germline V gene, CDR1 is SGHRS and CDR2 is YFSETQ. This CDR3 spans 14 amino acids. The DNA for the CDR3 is TGCGCCAGCAGCCCCGGAGGGTGGGGAATTGAAGCTTTCTTT. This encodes CASSPGGWGIEAFF.

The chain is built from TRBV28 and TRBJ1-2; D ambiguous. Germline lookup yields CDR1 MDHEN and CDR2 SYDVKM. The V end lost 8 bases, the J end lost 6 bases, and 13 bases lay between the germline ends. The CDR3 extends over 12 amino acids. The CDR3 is CASEVTGHGYTF. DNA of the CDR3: TGTGCCAGCGAGGTCACTGGTCATGGCTACACCTTC.

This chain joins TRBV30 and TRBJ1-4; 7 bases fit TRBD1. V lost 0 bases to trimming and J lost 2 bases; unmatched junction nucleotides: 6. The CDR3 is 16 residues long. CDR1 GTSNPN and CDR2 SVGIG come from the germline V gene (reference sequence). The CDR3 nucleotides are TGTGCCTGGAGTGTAGGCCAGGGGGAGACTAATGAAAAACTGTTTTTT. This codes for CAWSVGQGETNEKLFF.

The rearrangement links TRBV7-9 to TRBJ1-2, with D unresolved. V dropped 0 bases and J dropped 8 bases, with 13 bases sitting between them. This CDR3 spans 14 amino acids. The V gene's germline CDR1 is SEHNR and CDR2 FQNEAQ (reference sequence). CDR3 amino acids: CASSLAEGTSGYTF. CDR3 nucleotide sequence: TGTGCCAGCAGCTTAGCGGAGGGAACGAGCGGCTACACCTTC.

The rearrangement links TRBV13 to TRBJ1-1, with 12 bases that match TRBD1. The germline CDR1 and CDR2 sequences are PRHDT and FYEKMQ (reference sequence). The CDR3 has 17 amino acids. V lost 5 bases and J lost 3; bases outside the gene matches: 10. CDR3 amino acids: CASSQRDRGRWDTEAFF. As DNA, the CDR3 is TGTGCCAGCAGCCAACGGGACAGGGGGCGTTGGGACACTGAAGCTTTCTTT.

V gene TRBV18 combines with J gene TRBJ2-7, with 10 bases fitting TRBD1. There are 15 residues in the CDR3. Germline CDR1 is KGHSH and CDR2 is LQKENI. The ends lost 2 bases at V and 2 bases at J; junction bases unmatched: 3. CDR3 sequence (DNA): TGTGCCAGCTCACCAACCGGGACAGGGGCCTACGAGCAGTACTTC. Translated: CASSPTGTGAYEQYF.

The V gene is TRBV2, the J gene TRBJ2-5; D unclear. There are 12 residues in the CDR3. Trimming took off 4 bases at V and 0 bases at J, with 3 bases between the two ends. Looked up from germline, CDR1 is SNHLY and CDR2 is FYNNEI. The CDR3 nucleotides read TGTGCCAGCAGTGGGCACCAAGAGACCCAGTACTTC. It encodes CASSGHQETQYF.

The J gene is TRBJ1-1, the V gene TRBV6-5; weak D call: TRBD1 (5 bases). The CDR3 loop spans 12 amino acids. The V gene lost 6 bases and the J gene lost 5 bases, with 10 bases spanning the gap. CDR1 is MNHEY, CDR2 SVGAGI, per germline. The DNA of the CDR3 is TGTGCCAGCAGAGACGGGGGGACTGAAGCTTTCTTT. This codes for CASRDGGTEAFF.

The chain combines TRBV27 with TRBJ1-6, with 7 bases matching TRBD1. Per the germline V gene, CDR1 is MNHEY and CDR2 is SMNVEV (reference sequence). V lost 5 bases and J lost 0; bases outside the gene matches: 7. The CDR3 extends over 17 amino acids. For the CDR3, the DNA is TGTGCCAGCAGTCCTTACAGGGGCGGCTCCTATAATTCACCCCTCCACTTT. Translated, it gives CASSPYRGGSYNSPLHF.

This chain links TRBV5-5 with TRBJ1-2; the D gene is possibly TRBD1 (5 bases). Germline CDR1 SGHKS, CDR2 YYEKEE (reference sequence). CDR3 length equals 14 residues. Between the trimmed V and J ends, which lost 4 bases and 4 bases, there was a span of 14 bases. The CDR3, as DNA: TGTGCCAGCAGCCCCGACTCGGGGGGCTATGGCTACACCTTC. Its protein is CASSPDSGGYGYTF.

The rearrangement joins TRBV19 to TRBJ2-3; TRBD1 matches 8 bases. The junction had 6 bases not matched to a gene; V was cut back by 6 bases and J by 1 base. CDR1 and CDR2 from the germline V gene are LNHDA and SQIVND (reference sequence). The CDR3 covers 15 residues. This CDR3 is CASRKKTGGTDTQYF. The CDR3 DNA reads TGTGCCAGTAGGAAAAAGACAGGGGGCACAGATACGCAGTATTTT.

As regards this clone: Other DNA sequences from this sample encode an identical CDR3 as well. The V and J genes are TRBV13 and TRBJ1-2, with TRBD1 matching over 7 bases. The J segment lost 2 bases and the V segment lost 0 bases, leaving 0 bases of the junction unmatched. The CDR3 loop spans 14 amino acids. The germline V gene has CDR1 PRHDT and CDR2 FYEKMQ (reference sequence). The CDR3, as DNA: TGTGCCAGCAGCTTAGGGACAGGGAACTATGGCTACACCTTC. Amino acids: CASSLGTGNYGYTF. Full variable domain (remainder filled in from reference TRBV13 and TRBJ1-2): AAGVIQSPRHLIKEKRETATLKCYPIPRHDTVYWYQQGPGQDPQFLISFYEKMQSDKGSIPDRFSAQQFSDYHSELNMSSLELGDSALYFCASSLGTGNYGYTFGSGTRLTVV.

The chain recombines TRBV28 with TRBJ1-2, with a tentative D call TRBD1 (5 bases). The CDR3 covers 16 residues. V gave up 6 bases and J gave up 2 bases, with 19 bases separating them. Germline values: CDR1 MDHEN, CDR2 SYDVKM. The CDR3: CASRGYKGELNYGYTF. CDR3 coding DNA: TGTGCCAGCAGGGGGTATAAAGGGGAACTAAACTATGGCTACACCTTC.

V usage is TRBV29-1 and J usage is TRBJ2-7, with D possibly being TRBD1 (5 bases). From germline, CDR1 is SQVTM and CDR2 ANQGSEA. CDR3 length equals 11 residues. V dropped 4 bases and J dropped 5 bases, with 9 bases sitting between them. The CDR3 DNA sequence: TGCAGCGTTGCAGGGCCCCACGAGCAGTACTTC. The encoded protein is CSVAGPHEQYF.

The CDR3 reads CASADSYNEQFF. The CDR3 nucleotides read TGTGCCAGCGCGGACAGCTACAATGAGCAGTTCTTC. This rearrangement joins TRBV25-1 to TRBJ2-1; D perhaps matches TRBD1 (6 bases). Per the germline V gene, CDR1 is MGHDK and CDR2 is SYGVNS. CDR3 length: 12 amino acids. Trimming pared 8 bases from V and 3 bases from J, leaving 8 bases between. The entire variable domain, with the rest obtained from reference TRBV25-1 and TRBJ2-1, is as follows: EADIYQTPRYLVIGTGKKITLECSQTMGHDKMYWYQQDPGMELHLIHYSYGVNSTEKGDLSSESTVSRIRTEHFPLTLESARPSHTSQYLCASADSYNEQFFGPGTRLTVL.

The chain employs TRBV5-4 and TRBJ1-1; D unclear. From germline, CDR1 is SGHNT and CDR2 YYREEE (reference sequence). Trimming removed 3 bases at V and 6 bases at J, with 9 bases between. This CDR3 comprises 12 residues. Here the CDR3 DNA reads TGTGCCAGCAGCTCCGGCCTAGCTGAAGCTTTCTTT. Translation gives CASSSGLAEAFF.

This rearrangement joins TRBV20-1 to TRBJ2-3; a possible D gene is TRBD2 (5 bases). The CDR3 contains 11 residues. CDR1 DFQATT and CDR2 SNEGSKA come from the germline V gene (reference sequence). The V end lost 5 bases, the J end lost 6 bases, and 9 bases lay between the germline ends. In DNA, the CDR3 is TGCAGTGCTCCCGAGCGGGATACGCAGTATTTT. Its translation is CSAPERDTQYF.

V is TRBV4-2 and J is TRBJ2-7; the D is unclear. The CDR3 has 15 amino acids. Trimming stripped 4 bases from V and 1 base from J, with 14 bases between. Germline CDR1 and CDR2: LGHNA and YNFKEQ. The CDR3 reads CASSPGSQASYEQYF. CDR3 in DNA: TGTGCCAGCAGCCCCGGATCCCAGGCATCCTACGAGCAGTACTTC.

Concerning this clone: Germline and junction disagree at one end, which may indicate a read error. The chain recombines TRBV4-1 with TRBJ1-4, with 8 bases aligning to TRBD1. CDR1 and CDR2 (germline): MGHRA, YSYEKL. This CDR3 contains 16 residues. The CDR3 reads CASRQGVRGHSEKLFF. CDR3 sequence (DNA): TGCGCCAGCCGCCAGGGGGTCAGGGGGCATAGTGAAAAACTGTTTTTT.

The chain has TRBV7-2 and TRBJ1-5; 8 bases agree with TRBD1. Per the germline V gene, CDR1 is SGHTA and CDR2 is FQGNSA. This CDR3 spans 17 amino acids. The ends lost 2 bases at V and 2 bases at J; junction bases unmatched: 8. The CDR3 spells CASSLTQGALGNQPQHF. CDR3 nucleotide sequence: TGTGCCAGCAGCTTAACGCAGGGGGCTCTTGGCAATCAGCCCCAGCATTTT.

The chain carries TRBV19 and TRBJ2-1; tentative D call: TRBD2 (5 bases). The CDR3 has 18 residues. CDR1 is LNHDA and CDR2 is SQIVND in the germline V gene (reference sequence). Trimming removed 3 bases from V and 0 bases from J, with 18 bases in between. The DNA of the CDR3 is TGTGCCAGTAGTATCCCGACCTTAGCGTCAAGCTCCTACAATGAGCAGTTCTTC. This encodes CASSIPTLASSSYNEQFF.